This record concerns one T cell receptor (beta chain) sequence. Its antigen is unknown. This sample is drawn from a study of cytomegalovirus exposure and HLA in healthy donors. Findings of the study overall: As immune exposure information, only CMV serostatus was available.

CDR1 and CDR2 from the germline V gene are SGHDT and YYEEEE. Trimming removed 0 bases at V and 2 bases at J, with 11 bases between. The CDR3 has 15 amino acids. PCR involved 60 Vbeta and 13 Jbeta primers. Assay: immunoSEQ multiplex PCR; the TCRdb copy retains only in-frame clones and omits some. The sample shows 130,000 or so clones, approximately 80% of them seen only once. The V and J genes are TRBV5-6 and TRBJ2-5; the D gene is possibly TRBD1 (5 bases). The receptor comes from a man in his late teens or twenties in good health and CMV-seropositive. The sequencing sample was made of PBMCs. CDR3 residues: CASSLVYGAQETQYF. Written as DNA, the CDR3 is TGTGCCAGCAGCTTGGTCTATGGGGCACAAGAGACCCAGTACTTC.